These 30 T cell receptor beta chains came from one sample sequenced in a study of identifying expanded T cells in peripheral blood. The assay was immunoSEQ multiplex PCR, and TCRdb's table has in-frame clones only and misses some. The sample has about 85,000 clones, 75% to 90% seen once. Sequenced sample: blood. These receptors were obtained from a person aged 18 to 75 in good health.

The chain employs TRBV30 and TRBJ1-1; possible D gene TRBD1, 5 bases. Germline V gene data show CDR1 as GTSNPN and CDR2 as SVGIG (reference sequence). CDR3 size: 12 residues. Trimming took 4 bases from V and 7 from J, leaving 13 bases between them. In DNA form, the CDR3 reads TGTGCCTGGAACACAGGTCGGGGTGAAGCTTTCTTT. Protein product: CAWNTGRGEAFF.

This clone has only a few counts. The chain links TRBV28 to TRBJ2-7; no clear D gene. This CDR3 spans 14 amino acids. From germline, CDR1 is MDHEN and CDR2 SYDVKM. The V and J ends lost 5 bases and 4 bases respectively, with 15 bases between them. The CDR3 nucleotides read TGTGCCAGCAGTCCCCACCAGGATCAGTACGAGCAGTACTTC. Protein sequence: CASSPHQDQYEQYF.

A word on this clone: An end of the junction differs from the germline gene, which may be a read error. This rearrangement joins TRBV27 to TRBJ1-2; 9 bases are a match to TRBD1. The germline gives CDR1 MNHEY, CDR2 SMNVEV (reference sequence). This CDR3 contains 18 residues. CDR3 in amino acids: CASSPRQGVRAANYGHTF. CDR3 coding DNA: TGTGCCAGCAGTCCAAGACAGGGGGTAAGGGCTGCTAACTATGGCCACACCTTC.

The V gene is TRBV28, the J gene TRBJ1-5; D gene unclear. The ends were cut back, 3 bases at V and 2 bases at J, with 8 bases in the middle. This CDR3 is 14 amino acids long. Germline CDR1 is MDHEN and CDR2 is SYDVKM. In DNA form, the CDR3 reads TGTGCCAGCAGTTTGCGGCCAGGCAATCAGCCCCAGCATTTT. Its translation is CASSLRPGNQPQHF.

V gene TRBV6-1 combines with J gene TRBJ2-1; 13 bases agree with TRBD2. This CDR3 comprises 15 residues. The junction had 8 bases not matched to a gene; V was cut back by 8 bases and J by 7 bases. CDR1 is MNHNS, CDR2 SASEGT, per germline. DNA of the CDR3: TGTGCCAGCCAGAGAGGACTAGCGGGGGAGAATGAGCAGTTCTTC. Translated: CASQRGLAGENEQFF.

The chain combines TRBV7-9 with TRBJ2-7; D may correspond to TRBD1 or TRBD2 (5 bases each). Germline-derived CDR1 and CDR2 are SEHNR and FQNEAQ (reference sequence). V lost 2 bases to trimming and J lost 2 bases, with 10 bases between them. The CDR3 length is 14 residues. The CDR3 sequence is CASSLPGPAYEQYF. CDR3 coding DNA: TGTGCCAGCAGCTTACCGGGACCAGCCTACGAGCAGTACTTC.

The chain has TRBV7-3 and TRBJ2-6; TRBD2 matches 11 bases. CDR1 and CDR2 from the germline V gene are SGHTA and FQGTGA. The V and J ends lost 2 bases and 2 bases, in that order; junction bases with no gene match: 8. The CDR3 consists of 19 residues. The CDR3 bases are TGTGCCAGCAGCTTATTTGGTAGCGGGAGGGCCGCTGGGGCCAACGTCCTGACTTTC. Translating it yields CASSLFGSGRAAGANVLTF.

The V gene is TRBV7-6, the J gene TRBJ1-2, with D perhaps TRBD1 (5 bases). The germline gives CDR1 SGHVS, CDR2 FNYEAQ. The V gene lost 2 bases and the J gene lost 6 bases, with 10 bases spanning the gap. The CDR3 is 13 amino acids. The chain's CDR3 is CASSLKTGHGYTF. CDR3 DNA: TGTGCCAGCAGCTTAAAAACAGGACATGGCTACACCTTC.

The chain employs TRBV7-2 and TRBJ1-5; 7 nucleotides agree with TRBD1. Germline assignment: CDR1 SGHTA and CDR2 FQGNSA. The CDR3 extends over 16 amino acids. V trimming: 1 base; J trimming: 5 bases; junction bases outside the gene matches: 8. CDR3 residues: CASSLDSGGGHQPQHF. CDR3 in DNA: TGTGCCAGCAGCTTAGATTCAGGGGGTGGGCATCAGCCCCAGCATTTT. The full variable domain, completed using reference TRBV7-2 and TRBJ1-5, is GAGVSQSPSNKVTEKGKDVELRCDPISGHTALYWYRQSLGQGLEFLIYFQGNSAPDKSGLPSDRFSAERTGGSVSTLTIQRTQQEDSAVYLCASSLDSGGGHQPQHFGDGTRLSIL.

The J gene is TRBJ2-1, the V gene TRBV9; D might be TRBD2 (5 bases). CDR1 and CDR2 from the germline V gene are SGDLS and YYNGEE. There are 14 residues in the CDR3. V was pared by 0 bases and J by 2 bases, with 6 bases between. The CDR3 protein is CASSVDGAYNEQFF. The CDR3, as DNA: TGTGCCAGCAGCGTAGACGGGGCCTACAATGAGCAGTTCTTC. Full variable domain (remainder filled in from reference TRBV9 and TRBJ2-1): DSGVTQTPKHLITATGQRVTLRCSPRSGDLSVYWYQQSLDQGLQFLIQYYNGEERAKGNILERFSAQQFPDLHSELNLSSLELGDSALYFCASSVDGAYNEQFFGPGTRLTVL.

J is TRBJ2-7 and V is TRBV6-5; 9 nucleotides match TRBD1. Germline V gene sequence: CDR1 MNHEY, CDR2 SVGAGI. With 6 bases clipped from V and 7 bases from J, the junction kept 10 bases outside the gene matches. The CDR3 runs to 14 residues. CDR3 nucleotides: TGTGCCAGCAGCCTATTACAGGGGGCGGGAGAGCAGTACTTC. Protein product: CASSLLQGAGEQYF.

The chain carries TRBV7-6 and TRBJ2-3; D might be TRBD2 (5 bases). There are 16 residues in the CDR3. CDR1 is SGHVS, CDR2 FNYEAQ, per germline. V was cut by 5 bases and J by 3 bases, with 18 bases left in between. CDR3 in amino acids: CASSLSRVRGTDTQYF. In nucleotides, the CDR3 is TGTGCCAGCAGCCTTAGCCGGGTCAGAGGGACAGATACGCAGTATTTT.

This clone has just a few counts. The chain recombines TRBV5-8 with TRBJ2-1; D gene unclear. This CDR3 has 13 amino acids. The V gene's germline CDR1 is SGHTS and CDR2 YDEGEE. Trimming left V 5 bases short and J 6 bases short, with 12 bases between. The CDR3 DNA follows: TGTGCCAGCAGGCGTCGTGGGGTCAATGAGCAGTTCTTC. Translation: CASRRRGVNEQFF.

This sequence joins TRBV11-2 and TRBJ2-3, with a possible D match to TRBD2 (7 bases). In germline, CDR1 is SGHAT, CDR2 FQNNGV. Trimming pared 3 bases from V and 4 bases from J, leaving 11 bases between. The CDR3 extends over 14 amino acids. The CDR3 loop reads CASSFRGAADTQYF. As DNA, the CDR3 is TGTGCCAGCAGCTTCCGGGGGGCAGCAGATACGCAGTATTTT.

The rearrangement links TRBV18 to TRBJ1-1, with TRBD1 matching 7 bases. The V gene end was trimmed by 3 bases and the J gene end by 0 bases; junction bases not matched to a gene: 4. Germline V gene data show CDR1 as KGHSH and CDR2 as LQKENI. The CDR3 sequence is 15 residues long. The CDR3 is CASSPGQPMNTEAFF. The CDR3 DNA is TGTGCCAGCTCACCGGGACAGCCGATGAACACTGAAGCTTTCTTT.

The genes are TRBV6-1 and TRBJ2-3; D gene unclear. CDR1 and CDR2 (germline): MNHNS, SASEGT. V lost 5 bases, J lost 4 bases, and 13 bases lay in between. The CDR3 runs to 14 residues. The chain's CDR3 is CASSFRLVADTQYF. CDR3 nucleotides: TGTGCCAGCAGTTTTAGACTTGTAGCAGATACGCAGTATTTT.

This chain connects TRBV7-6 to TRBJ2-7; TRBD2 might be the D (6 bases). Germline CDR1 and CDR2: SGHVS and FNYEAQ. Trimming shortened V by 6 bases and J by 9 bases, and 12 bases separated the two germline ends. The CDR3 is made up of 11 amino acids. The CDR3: CASSPGLGQYF. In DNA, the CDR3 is TGTGCCAGCAGTCCGGGACTGGGGCAGTACTTC.

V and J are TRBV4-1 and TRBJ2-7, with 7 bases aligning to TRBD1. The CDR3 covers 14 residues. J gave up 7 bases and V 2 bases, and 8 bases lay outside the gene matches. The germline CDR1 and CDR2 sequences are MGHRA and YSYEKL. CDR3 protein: CASSQPDRVREQYF. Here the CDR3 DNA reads TGCGCCAGCAGCCAACCCGACAGGGTAAGGGAGCAGTACTTC.

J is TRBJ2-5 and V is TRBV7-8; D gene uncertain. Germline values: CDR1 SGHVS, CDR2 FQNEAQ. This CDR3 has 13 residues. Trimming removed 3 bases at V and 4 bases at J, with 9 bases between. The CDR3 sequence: CASSFPRPETQYF. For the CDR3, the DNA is TGTGCCAGCAGCTTCCCTCGACCAGAGACCCAGTACTTC.

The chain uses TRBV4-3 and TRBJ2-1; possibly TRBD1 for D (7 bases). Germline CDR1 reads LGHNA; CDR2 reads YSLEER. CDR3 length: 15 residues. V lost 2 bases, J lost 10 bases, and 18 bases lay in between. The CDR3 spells CASSQFQGGSTEQFF. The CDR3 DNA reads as TGCGCCAGCAGCCAATTTCAGGGGGGATCTACCGAGCAGTTCTTC.

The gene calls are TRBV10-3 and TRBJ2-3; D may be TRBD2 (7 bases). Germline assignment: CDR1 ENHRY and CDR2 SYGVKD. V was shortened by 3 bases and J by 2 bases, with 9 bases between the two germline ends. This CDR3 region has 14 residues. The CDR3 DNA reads TGTGCCATCAGTGAAGGGGGGGACACAGATACGCAGTATTTT. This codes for CAISEGGDTDTQYF.

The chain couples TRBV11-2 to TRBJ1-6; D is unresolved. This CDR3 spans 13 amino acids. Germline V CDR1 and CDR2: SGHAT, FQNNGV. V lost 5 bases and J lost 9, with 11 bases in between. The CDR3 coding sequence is TGTGCCAGCAGCCCGTTCGCAAGTTCACCCCTCCACTTT. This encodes CASSPFASSPLHF.

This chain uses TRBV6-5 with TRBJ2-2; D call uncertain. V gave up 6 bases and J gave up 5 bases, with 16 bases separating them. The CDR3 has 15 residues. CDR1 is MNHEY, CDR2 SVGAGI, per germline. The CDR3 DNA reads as TGTGCCAGCAGCCGGCTCCCATCGGAAACCGGGGAGCTGTTTTTT. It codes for CASSRLPSETGELFF.

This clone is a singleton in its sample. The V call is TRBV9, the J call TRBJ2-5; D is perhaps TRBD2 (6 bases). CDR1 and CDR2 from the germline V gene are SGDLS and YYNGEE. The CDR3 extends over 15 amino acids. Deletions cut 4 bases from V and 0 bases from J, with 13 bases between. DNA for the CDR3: TGTGCCAGCAGCTTCTACGGGGGAGACCAAGAGACCCAGTACTTC. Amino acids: CASSFYGGDQETQYF.

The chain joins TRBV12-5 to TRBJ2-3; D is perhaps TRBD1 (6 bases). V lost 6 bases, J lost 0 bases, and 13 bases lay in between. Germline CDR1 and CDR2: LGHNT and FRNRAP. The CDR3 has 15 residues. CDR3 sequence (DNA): TGTGCTAGTGGCTCAGGGGACCCTAGCACAGATACGCAGTATTTT. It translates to CASGSGDPSTDTQYF.

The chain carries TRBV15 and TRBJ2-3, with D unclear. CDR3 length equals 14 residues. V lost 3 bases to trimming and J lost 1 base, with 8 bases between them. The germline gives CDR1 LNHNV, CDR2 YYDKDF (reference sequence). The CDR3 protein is CATSRGLGTDTQYF. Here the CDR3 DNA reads TGTGCCACCAGCAGGGGTCTGGGCACAGATACGCAGTATTTT.

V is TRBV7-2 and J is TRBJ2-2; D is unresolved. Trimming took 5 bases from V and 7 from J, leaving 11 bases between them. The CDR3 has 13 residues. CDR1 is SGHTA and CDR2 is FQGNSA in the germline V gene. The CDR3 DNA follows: TGTGCCAGCAGCCGGTATACGGACGGGGAGCTGTTTTTT. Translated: CASSRYTDGELFF. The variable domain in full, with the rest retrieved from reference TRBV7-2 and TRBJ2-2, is GAGVSQSPSNKVTEKGKDVELRCDPISGHTALYWYRQSLGQGLEFLIYFQGNSAPDKSGLPSDRFSAERTGGSVSTLTIQRTQQEDSAVYLCASSRYTDGELFFGEGSRLTVL.

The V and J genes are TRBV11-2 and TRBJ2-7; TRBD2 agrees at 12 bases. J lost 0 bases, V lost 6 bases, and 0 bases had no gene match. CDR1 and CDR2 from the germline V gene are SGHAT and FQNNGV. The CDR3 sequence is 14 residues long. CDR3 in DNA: TGTGCCAGCAGGACTAGCGGGAGCTCCTACGAGCAGTACTTC. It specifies CASRTSGSSYEQYF.

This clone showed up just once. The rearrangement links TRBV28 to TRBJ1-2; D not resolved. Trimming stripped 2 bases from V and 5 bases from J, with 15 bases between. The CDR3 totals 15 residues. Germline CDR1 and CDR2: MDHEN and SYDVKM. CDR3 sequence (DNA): TGTGCCAGCAGTTTAGTAGCGCCGGCCCTTTATGGCTACACCTTC. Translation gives CASSLVAPALYGYTF.

This chain's CDR3 is CAWSSGSPSGNTIYF. CDR3 nucleotides: TGTGCCTGGAGCAGTGGGAGCCCCTCGGGAAACACCATATATTTT. The chain is built from TRBV30 and TRBJ1-3; D gene ambiguous. Trimming removed 3 bases at V and 4 bases at J, with 16 bases between. Germline-derived CDR1 and CDR2 are GTSNPN and SVGIG (reference sequence). The CDR3 runs 15 residues.